These 28 T cell receptor beta chains came from one sample sequenced in a study of identical twins. TCRdb reprocessed the 5' RACE reads via MiXCR and lists one record per CDR3 protein. The sample gives about 210,000 distinct CDR3 sequences, roughly a tenth of which show up once; around 5.1% is in the top ten. Sequenced material: memory (CD45RO+) T cells sorted from blood. These receptors all stem from a woman aged 18-35 years in good health.

This clonotype was detected a few times. The chain links TRBV12-3 or TRBV12-4 to TRBJ2-1; D is unclear. Trimming shortened V by 6 bases and J by 6 bases, and 12 bases separated the two germline ends. CDR3 size: 13 residues. CDR3 region: CASSSQVSNEQFF. DNA for the CDR3: TGTGCCAGCAGCTCCCAGGTCAGCAATGAGCAGTTCTTC.

This chain links TRBV20-1 with TRBJ2-3, with 9 bases aligning to TRBD2. Trimming at V came to 6 bases and at J to 3 bases, leaving 4 bases not matched to a gene. Germline assignment: CDR1 DFQATT and CDR2 SNEGSKA (reference sequence). This CDR3 is built from 13 residues. CDR3 residues: CSAGLAKTDTQYF. Written as DNA, the CDR3 is TGCAGTGCAGGACTAGCGAAAACAGATACGCAGTATTTT.

The gene calls are TRBV20-1 and TRBJ2-7, with a possible D match to TRBD2 (6 bases). Germline V CDR1 and CDR2: DFQATT, SNEGSKA (reference sequence). The CDR3 sequence is 14 residues long. Trimming removed 4 bases from V and 3 bases from J, with 16 bases in between. CDR3 residues: CSATPLAGGYEQYF. In nucleotides, the CDR3 is TGCAGTGCTACCCCACTAGCCGGGGGCTACGAGCAGTACTTC.

The chain couples TRBV7-3 to TRBJ2-5; possible D gene TRBD2, 5 bases. CDR1 and CDR2 from the germline V gene are SGHTA and FQGTGA. The CDR3 is made up of 14 amino acids. The V end lost 5 bases, the J end lost 4 bases, and 14 bases lay between the germline ends. The CDR3 DNA is TGTGCCAGCAGCGCCGGGCCACTAGGAGAGACCCAGTACTTC. This encodes CASSAGPLGETQYF.

The chain recombines TRBV4-3 with TRBJ1-5; D is possibly TRBD1 (6 bases). V lost 4 bases and J 4 bases, leaving 23 bases between the germline ends. CDR3 length: 18 residues. In germline, CDR1 is LGHNA, CDR2 YSLEER. This chain's CDR3 is CASSPGTGQGQGNQPQHF. As DNA, the CDR3 is TGCGCCAGCAGCCCCGGTACGGGCCAGGGGCAGGGTAATCAGCCCCAGCATTTT.

This clonotype was counted between two and nine times. The chain couples TRBV20-1 to TRBJ2-2, with TRBD1 matching over 8 bases. This CDR3 has 14 residues. Germline V gene lookup returns CDR1 DFQATT and CDR2 SNEGSKA (reference sequence). The junction had 6 bases not matched to a gene; V was cut back by 5 bases and J by 4 bases. The CDR3: CSASRDRLTGELFF. The DNA of the CDR3 is TGCAGTGCTTCCCGGGACAGGCTCACCGGGGAGCTGTTTTTT.

This clonotype has more than one count but fewer than ten. This rearrangement joins TRBV29-1 to TRBJ2-3; 12 bases line up with TRBD2. This CDR3 is 16 amino acids long. Germline loops: CDR1 SQVTM, CDR2 ANQGSEA. Unmatched junction bases numbered 7, after V lost 2 bases and J lost 4 bases. CDR3 in amino acids: CSVEWPSGGAPDTQYF. The CDR3 nucleotides are TGCAGCGTTGAATGGCCTAGCGGGGGGGCCCCAGATACGCAGTATTTT.

This sequence joins TRBV5-6 and TRBJ1-1; D might be TRBD1 (5 bases). This CDR3 spans 15 amino acids. Per the germline V gene, CDR1 is SGHDT and CDR2 is YYEEEE. V was shortened by 3 bases and J by 3 bases, with 15 bases between the two germline ends. The CDR3 sequence is CASSSRQGEHTEAFF. For the CDR3, the DNA is TGTGCCAGCAGCTCCCGACAAGGGGAACACACTGAAGCTTTCTTT.

This chain connects TRBV12-3 or TRBV12-4 to TRBJ2-3, with TRBD1 identical over 8 bases. The V gene end was trimmed by 0 bases and the J gene end by 2 bases; junction bases not matched to a gene: 7. The CDR3 extends over 17 amino acids. The CDR3 sequence is CASSLAGDRPSTDTQYF. The CDR3 DNA sequence: TGTGCCAGCAGTTTAGCCGGGGACAGGCCATCCACAGATACGCAGTATTTT.

This clonotype was counted only a few times. The chain uses TRBV11-2 and TRBJ2-5, with D hard to call. Per the germline V gene, CDR1 is SGHAT and CDR2 is FQNNGV. The CDR3 runs 17 residues. V lost 5 bases and J lost 5, with 24 bases in between. The CDR3 region has the DNA TGTGCCAGCAGCCGAAGGATGGGCACCCTGGTTCGTGAGACCCAGTACTTC. Protein product: CASSRRMGTLVRETQYF.

This clonotype showed up just a few times. The V call is TRBV18, the J call TRBJ2-7; D perhaps matches TRBD2 (5 bases). CDR3 size: 13 residues. Germline V gene data show CDR1 as KGHSH and CDR2 as LQKENI. Trimming removed 4 bases at V and 0 bases at J, with 7 bases between. The chain's CDR3 is CASSQGVSYEQYF. CDR3 DNA: TGTGCCAGCTCACAGGGAGTCTCCTACGAGCAGTACTTC. Using reference TRBV18 and TRBJ2-7 for the parts outside the CDR3, the full variable domain is NAGVMQNPRHLVRRRGQEARLRCSPMKGHSHVYWYRQLPEEGLKFMVYLQKENIIDESGMPKERFSAEFPKEGPSILRIQQVVRGDSAAYFCASSQGVSYEQYFGPGTRLTVT.

This clonotype came up a few times. The V gene is TRBV29-1, the J gene TRBJ1-1, with D perhaps TRBD1 (6 bases). V was shortened by 7 bases and J by 1 base, with 7 bases between the two germline ends. The length of the CDR3 is 11 residues. CDR1 SQVTM and CDR2 ANQGSEA come from the germline V gene. CDR3 coding DNA: TGCAGCGGGACAGCGAACACTGAAGCTTTCTTT. Its translation is CSGTANTEAFF.

The chain recombines TRBV6-5 with TRBJ2-5; 9 bases are a match to TRBD2. CDR3 length equals 15 residues. After removal of 4 bases from V and 5 bases from J, the junction contained 8 bases not matched to a gene. Germline CDR1 reads MNHEY; CDR2 reads SVGAGI. CDR3 nucleotide sequence: TGTGCCAGCAGTTCTGGCGGGGGGGCCCGGGAGACCCAGTACTTC. This translates into CASSSGGGARETQYF.

This clonotype showed up just a few times. The chain employs TRBV5-1 and TRBJ2-1; the match to TRBD2 covers 7 bases. V shed 0 bases and J 2 bases; nucleotides not matched to a gene: 5. The CDR3 consists of 16 residues. Germline CDR1 reads SGHRS; CDR2 reads YFSETQ. The CDR3 is CASSLAQRGTYNEQFF. The CDR3 DNA follows: TGCGCCAGCAGCTTGGCCCAGCGGGGCACCTACAATGAGCAGTTCTTC.

This clonotype was seen many times. The rearrangement joins TRBV28 to TRBJ2-5, with D maybe TRBD1 (5 bases). With 0 bases removed from V and 5 bases from J, the gap between germline ends came to 13 bases. Germline lookup yields CDR1 MDHEN and CDR2 SYDVKM. The CDR3 extends over 15 amino acids. The CDR3 DNA reads as TGTGCCAGCAGTTTATGGCAGGGAACCCTCGAGACCCAGTACTTC. Translated: CASSLWQGTLETQYF.

This clonotype was detected only a few times. The V and J genes are TRBV12-3 or TRBV12-4 and TRBJ1-6, with 8 bases identical to TRBD1. The CDR3 has 15 residues. J lost 13 bases, V lost 3 bases, and 11 bases had no gene match. CDR3 residues: CASSFRGTGREPLHF. DNA for the CDR3: TGTGCCAGCAGTTTTAGGGGGACAGGTCGGGAGCCCCTCCACTTT.

The sample holds a few counts of this clonotype. The chain is built from TRBV5-4 and TRBJ2-1; the D call may be TRBD1 or TRBD2 (5 bases each). Trimming removed 4 bases from V and 2 bases from J, with 13 bases in between. Germline-derived CDR1 and CDR2 are SGHNT and YYREEE (reference sequence). The CDR3 runs 15 residues. For the CDR3, the DNA is TGTGCCAGCAGCCTCGGGACGGACGCCTACAATGAGCAGTTCTTC. This gives the protein CASSLGTDAYNEQFF.

The chain links TRBV12-3 or TRBV12-4 to TRBJ2-7; D possibly corresponds to TRBD2 (6 bases). There are 14 residues in the CDR3. Trimming shortened V by 2 bases and J by 2 bases, and 10 bases separated the two germline ends. This CDR3 reads CASSLRRETYEQYF. The DNA for the CDR3 is TGTGCCAGCAGTTTAAGGCGGGAAACCTACGAGCAGTACTTC.

This sequence joins TRBV7-2 and TRBJ1-1, with no clear D. The CDR3 contains 13 residues. CDR1 SGHTA and CDR2 FQGNSA come from the germline V gene. V lost 4 bases to trimming and J lost 6 bases, with 12 bases between them. DNA for the CDR3: TGTGCCAGCAGCTCTTGGTCCGGGCCTGAAGCTTTCTTT. Protein sequence: CASSSWSGPEAFF. Full variable domain (remainder filled in from reference TRBV7-2 and TRBJ1-1): GAGVSQSPSNKVTEKGKDVELRCDPISGHTALYWYRQSLGQGLEFLIYFQGNSAPDKSGLPSDRFSAERTGGSVSTLTIQRTQQEDSAVYLCASSSWSGPEAFFGQGTRLTVV.

The chain links TRBV19 to TRBJ1-6, with TRBD1 matching 7 bases. The CDR3 runs 13 residues. Germline V gene lookup returns CDR1 LNHDA and CDR2 SQIVND (reference sequence). Germline trimming cut 6 bases from V and 7 bases from J; bases unmatched to any gene: 3. In nucleotides, the CDR3 is TGTGCCAGTAGCGACAGGGCCAATTCACCCCTCCACTTT. Translated, it gives CASSDRANSPLHF.

This clonotype has ten or more counts. CDR3 DNA sequence: TGTGCCAGCAGTTTTGGGACCGCGATAGTCGGCGAGCAGTACTTC. This sequence encodes CASSFGTAIVGEQYF. V is TRBV6-2 or TRBV6-3 and J is TRBJ2-7; tentatively, D is TRBD1 or TRBD2 (5 bases each). Germline CDR1 is MNHEY and CDR2 is SVGEGT. Trimming shortened V by 4 bases and J by 6 bases, and 19 bases separated the two germline ends. CDR3 length: 15 residues.

This clonotype showed up many times. The chain uses TRBV29-1 and TRBJ2-3; perhaps TRBD2 as D (6 bases). Germline V gene data show CDR1 as SQVTM and CDR2 as ANQGSEA. This CDR3 contains 15 residues. V was cut by 1 base and J by 6 bases, with 17 bases left in between. The chain's CDR3 is CSVEGAGPYKDTQYF. CDR3 DNA sequence: TGCAGCGTTGAAGGCGCGGGGCCCTATAAGGATACGCAGTATTTT.

The table lists this clonotype with a few counts. J is TRBJ1-2 and V is TRBV7-9; D not resolved. Trimming cost V 2 bases and J 2 bases, with 6 bases left between them. The CDR3 extends over 13 amino acids. Per the germline V gene, CDR1 is SEHNR and CDR2 is FQNEAQ (reference sequence). The DNA for the CDR3 is TGTGCCAGCAGCTTACCGCAGAACTATGGCTACACCTTC. Residues: CASSLPQNYGYTF.

In this sample, this clonotype turned up many times. The chain carries TRBV5-1 and TRBJ1-1; D is perhaps TRBD1 (6 bases). The V gene's germline CDR1 is SGHRS and CDR2 YFSETQ. The CDR3 is made up of 14 amino acids. V was pared by 3 bases and J by 0 bases, with 9 bases between. The CDR3 DNA follows: TGCGCCAGCAGCTCGGACAGTATGAACACTGAAGCTTTCTTT. This translates into CASSSDSMNTEAFF.

The chain uses TRBV9 and TRBJ1-5; D gene ambiguous. Looked up from germline, CDR1 is SGDLS and CDR2 is YYNGEE. The CDR3 loop spans 15 amino acids. Trimming took off 5 bases at V and 0 bases at J, with 12 bases between the two ends. CDR3 sequence: CASSPDHSSNQPQHF. The DNA of the CDR3 is TGTGCCAGCAGTCCCGACCATTCTAGCAATCAGCCCCAGCATTTT.

The J gene is TRBJ2-3, the V gene TRBV29-1; D is possibly TRBD1 or TRBD2 (6 bases each). V lost 2 bases to trimming and J lost 6 bases, with 12 bases between them. This CDR3 contains 13 residues. Germline CDR1 reads SQVTM; CDR2 reads ANQGSEA. The CDR3 reads CSVESGAGDTQYF. The CDR3 DNA reads TGCAGCGTTGAATCGGGGGCGGGGGATACGCAGTATTTT.

The chain employs TRBV20-1 and TRBJ2-3; 8 nucleotides match TRBD2. Unmatched junction bases numbered 2, after V lost 4 bases and J lost 2 bases. CDR3 length: 13 residues. Germline CDR1 reads DFQATT; CDR2 reads SNEGSKA (reference sequence). The CDR3 loop reads CSAKREFTDTQYF. The CDR3 DNA follows: TGCAGTGCTAAGCGGGAGTTCACAGATACGCAGTATTTT.

This clonotype has just a few counts. V is TRBV20-1 and J is TRBJ2-7, with 8 bases aligning to TRBD2. Per germline, CDR1 DFQATT and CDR2 SNEGSKA (reference sequence). V gave up 6 bases and J gave up 0 bases; unmatched junction bases: 10. This CDR3 contains 15 residues. CDR3 residues: CSAPRGSGASYEQYF. The CDR3 region has the DNA TGCAGTGCCCCCCGAGGTAGCGGGGCCTCCTACGAGCAGTACTTC.